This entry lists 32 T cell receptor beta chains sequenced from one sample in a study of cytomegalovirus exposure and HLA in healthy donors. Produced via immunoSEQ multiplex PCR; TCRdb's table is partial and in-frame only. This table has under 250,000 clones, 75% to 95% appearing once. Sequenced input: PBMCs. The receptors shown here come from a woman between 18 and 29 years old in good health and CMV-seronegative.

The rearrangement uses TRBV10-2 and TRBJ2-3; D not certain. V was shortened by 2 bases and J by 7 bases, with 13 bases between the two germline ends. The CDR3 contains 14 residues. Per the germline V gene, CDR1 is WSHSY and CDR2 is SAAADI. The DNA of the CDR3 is TGCGCCAGCAGTGAGGCTGACTCTTTTTATACGCAGTATTTT. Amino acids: CASSEADSFYTQYF.

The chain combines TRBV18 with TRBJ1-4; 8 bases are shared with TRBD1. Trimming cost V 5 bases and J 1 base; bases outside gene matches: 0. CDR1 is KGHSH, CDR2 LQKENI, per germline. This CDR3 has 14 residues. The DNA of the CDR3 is TGTGCCAGCTCAGGGACAGGAACTAATGAAAAACTGTTTTTT. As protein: CASSGTGTNEKLFF.

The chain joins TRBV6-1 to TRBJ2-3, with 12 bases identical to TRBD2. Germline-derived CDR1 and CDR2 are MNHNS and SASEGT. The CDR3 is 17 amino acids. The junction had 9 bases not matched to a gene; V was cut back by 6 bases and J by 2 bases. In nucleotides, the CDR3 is TGTGCCAGCAGAGAACCGGGACTAGCGGGTTTCACAGATACGCAGTATTTT. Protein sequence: CASREPGLAGFTDTQYF.

The CDR3 is CASSRTGSSYNEQFF. CDR3 sequence (DNA): TGTGCCAGCAGCCGGACAGGGAGCTCCTACAATGAGCAGTTCTTC. The chain has TRBV6-5 and TRBJ2-1, with TRBD1 matching 8 bases. The CDR3 is 15 amino acids. CDR1 is MNHEY, CDR2 SVGAGI, per germline. Germline trimming cut 6 bases from V and 0 bases from J; bases unmatched to any gene: 4.

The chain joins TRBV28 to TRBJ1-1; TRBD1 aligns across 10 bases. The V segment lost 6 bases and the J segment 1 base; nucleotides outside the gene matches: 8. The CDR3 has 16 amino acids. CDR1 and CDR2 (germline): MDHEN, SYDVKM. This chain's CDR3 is CASSLTGGNGNTEAFF. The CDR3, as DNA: TGTGCCAGCAGCTTGACAGGGGGCAATGGGAACACTGAAGCTTTCTTT.

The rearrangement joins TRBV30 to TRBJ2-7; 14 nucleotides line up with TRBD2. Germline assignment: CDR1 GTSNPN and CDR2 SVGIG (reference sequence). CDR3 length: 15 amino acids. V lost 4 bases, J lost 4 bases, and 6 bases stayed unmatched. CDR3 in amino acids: CAWKRTSGRWYEQYF. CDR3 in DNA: TGTGCCTGGAAAAGGACTAGCGGGAGGTGGTACGAGCAGTACTTC.

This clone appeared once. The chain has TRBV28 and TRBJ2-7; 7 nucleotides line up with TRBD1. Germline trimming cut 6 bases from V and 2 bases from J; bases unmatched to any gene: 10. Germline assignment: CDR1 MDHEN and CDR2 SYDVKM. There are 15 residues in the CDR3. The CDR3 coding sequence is TGTGCCAGCAGCTACAGGGGAATGGGGGCCTACGAGCAGTACTTC. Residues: CASSYRGMGAYEQYF.

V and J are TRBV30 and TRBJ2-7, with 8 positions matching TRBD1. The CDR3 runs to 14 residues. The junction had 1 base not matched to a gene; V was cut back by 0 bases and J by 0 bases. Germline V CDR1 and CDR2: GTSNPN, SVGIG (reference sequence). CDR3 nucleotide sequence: TGTGCCTGGAGTGTAGGGACAGGCTCCTACGAGCAGTACTTC. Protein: CAWSVGTGSYEQYF.

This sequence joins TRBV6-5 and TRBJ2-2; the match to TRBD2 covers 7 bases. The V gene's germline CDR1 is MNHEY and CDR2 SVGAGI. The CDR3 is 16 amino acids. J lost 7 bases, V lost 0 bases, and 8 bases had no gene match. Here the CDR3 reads CASSYSLAGEGGELFF. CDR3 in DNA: TGTGCCAGCAGTTACTCGTTGGCGGGAGAGGGCGGGGAGCTGTTTTTT.

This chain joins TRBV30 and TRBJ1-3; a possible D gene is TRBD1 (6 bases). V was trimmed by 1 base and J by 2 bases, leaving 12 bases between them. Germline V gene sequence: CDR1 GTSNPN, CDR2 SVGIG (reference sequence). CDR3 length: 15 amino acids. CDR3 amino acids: CAWSADWGPGNTIYF. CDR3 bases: TGTGCCTGGAGTGCTGACTGGGGGCCTGGAAACACCATATATTTT.

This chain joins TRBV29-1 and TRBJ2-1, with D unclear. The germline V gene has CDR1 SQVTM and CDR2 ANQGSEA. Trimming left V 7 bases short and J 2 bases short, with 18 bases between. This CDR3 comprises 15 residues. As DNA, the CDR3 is TGCAGCGGGTGGTCGGGTTATAAGGCCTACAATGAGCAGTTCTTC. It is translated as CSGWSGYKAYNEQFF.

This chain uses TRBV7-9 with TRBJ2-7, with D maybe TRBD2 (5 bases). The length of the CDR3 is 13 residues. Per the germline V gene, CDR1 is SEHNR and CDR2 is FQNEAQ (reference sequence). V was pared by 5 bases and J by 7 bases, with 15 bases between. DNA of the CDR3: TGTGCCAGCAGCGGGAGAGGGCCCGGGGAGCAGTACTTC. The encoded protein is CASSGRGPGEQYF.

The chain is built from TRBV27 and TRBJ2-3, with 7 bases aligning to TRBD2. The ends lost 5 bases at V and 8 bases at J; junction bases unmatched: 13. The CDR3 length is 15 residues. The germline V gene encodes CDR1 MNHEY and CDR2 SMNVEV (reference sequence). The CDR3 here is CASSPSFGTIATQYF. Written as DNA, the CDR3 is TGTGCCAGCAGTCCATCTTTCGGGACTATTGCTACGCAGTATTTT.

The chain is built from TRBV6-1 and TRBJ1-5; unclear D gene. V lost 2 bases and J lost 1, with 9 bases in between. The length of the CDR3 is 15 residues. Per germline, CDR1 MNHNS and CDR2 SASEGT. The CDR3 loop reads CASSESRRSNQPQHF. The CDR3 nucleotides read TGTGCCAGCAGTGAATCTCGGCGGAGCAATCAGCCCCAGCATTTT.

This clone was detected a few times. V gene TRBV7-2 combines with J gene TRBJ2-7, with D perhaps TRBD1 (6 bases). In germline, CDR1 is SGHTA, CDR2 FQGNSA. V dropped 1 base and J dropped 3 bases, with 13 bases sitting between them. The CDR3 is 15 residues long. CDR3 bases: TGTGCCAGCAGCTTAGTGTTGAGGGGGATCTACGAGCAGTACTTC. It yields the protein CASSLVLRGIYEQYF. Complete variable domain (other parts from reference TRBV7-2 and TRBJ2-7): GAGVSQSPSNKVTEKGKDVELRCDPISGHTALYWYRQSLGQGLEFLIYFQGNSAPDKSGLPSDRFSAERTGGSVSTLTIQRTQQEDSAVYLCASSLVLRGIYEQYFGPGTRLTVT.

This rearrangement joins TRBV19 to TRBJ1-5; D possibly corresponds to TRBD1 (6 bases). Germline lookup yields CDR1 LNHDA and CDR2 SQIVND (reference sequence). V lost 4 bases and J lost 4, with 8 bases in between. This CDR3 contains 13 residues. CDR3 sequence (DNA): TGTGCCAGTAGTACAGGGGTGAATCAGCCCCAGCATTTT. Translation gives CASSTGVNQPQHF. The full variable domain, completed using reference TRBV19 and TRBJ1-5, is DGGITQSPKYLFRKEGQNVTLSCEQNLNHDAMYWYRQDPGQGLRLIYYSQIVNDFQKGDIAEGYSVSREKKESFPLTVTSAQKNPTAFYLCASSTGVNQPQHFGDGTRLSIL.

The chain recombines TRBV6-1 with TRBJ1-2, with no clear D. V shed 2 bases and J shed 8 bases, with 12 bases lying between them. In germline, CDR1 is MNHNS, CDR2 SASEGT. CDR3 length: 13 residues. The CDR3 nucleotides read TGTGCCAGCAGTGAATTACCGAATGAGGGCTACACCTTC. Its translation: CASSELPNEGYTF.

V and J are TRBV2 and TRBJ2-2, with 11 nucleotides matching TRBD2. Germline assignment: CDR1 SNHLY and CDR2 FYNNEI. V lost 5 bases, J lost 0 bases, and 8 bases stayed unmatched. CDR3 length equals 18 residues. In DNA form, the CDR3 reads TGTGCCAGCAGTTACGTTCTAGCGGGAGGATCGAACACCGGGGAGCTGTTTTTT. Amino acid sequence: CASSYVLAGGSNTGELFF.

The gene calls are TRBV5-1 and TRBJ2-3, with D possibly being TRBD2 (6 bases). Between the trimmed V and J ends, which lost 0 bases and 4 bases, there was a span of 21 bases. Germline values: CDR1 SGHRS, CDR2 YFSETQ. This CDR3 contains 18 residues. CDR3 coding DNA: TGCGCCAGCAGCTTGGGGCCACTAGCTCCGGGAGCCGCAGATACGCAGTATTTT. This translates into CASSLGPLAPGAADTQYF.

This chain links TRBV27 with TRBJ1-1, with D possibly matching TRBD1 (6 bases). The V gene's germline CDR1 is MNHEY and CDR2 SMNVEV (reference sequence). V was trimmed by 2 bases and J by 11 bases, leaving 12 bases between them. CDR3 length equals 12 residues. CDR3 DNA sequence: TGTGCCAGCAGTTTAGCGGGGGGCCGCGCTTTCTTT. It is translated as CASSLAGGRAFF.

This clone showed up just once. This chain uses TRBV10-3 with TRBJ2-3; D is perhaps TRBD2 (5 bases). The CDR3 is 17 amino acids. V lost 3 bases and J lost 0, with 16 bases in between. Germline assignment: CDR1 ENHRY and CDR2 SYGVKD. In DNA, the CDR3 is TGTGCCATCAGTGACCTCCCAAGCGGTACTAGCACAGATACGCAGTATTTT. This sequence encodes CAISDLPSGTSTDTQYF.

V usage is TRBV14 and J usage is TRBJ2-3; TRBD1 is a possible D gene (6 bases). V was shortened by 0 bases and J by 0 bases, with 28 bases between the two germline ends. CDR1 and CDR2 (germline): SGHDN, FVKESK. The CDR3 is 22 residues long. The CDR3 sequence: CASSQELFCRGVWDFSTDTQYF. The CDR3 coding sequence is TGTGCCAGCAGCCAAGAATTGTTTTGCAGGGGAGTGTGGGATTTTAGCACAGATACGCAGTATTTT.

CDR3 region: CASSPLSGRQPQHF. CDR3 DNA sequence: TGTGCCAGCTCACCACTATCAGGGCGTCAGCCCCAGCATTTT. The chain has TRBV18 and TRBJ1-5, with D possibly being TRBD1 (5 bases). The CDR3 runs 14 residues. Per the germline V gene, CDR1 is KGHSH and CDR2 is LQKENI. The V end lost 1 base, the J end lost 6 bases, and 10 bases lay between the germline ends.

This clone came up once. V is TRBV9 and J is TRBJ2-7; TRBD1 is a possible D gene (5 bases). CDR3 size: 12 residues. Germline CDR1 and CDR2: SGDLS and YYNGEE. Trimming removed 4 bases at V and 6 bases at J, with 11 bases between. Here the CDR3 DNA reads TGTGCCAGCAGCCATGGGGCAGGCGAGCAGTACTTC. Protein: CASSHGAGEQYF.

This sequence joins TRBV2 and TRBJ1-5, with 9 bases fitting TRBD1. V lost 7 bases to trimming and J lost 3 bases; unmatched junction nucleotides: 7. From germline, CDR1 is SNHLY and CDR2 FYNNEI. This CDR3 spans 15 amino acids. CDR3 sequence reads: CASTTGTGSNQPQHF. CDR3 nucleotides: TGTGCCAGCACCACCGGGACAGGGTCCAATCAGCCCCAGCATTTT. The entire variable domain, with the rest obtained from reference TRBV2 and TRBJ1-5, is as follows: EPEVTQTPSHQVTQMGQEVILRCVPISNHLYFYWYRQILGQKVEFLVSFYNNEISEKSEIFDDQFSVERPDGSNFTLKIRSTKLEDSAMYFCASTTGTGSNQPQHFGDGTRLSIL.

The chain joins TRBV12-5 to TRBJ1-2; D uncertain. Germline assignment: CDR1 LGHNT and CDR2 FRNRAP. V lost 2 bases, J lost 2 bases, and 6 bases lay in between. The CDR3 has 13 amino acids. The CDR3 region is CASGLPVNYGYTF. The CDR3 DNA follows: TGTGCTAGTGGTTTGCCGGTAAACTATGGCTACACCTTC. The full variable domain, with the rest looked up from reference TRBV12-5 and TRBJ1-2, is DARVTQTPRHKVTEMGQEVTMRCQPILGHNTVFWYRQTMMQGLELLAYFRNRAPLDDSGMPKDRFSAEMPDATLATLKIQPSEPRDSAVYFCASGLPVNYGYTFGSGTRLTVV.

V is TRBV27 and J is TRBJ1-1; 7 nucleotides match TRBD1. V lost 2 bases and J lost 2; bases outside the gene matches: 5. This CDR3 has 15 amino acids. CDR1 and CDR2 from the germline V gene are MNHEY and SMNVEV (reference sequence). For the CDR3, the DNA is TGTGCCAGCAGTTTAGGGACAGTTCTTAACACTGAAGCTTTCTTT. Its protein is CASSLGTVLNTEAFF.

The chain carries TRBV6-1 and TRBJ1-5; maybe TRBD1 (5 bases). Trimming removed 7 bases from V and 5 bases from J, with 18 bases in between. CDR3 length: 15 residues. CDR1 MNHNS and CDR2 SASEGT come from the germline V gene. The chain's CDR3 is CASNLLQGPDQPQHF. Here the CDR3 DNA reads TGTGCCAGCAATTTATTGCAGGGCCCTGATCAGCCCCAGCATTTT.

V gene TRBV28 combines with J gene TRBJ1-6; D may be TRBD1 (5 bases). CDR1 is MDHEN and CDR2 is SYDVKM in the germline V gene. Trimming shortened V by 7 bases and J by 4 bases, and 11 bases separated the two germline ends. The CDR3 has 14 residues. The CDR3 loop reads CASTGVLYNSPLHF. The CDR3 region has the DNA TGTGCCAGCACGGGGGTATTGTATAATTCACCCCTCCACTTT.

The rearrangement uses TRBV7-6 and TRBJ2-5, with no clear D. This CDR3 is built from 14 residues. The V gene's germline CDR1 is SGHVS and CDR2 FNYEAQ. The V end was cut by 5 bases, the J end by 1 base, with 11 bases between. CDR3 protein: CASSLGQVQETQYF. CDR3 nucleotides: TGTGCCAGCAGCCTCGGTCAGGTCCAAGAGACCCAGTACTTC.

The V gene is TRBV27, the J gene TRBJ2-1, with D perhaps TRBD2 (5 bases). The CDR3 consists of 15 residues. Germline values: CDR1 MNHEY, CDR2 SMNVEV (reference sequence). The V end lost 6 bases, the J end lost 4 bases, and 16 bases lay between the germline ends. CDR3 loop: CASSPGVARYNEQFF. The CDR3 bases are TGTGCCAGCAGCCCCGGGGTAGCGAGATACAATGAGCAGTTCTTC.

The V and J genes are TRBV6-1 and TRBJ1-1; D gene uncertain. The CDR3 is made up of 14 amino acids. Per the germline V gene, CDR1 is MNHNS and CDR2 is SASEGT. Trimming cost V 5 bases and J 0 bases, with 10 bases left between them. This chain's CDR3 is CASSLQTVNTEAFF. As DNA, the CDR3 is TGTGCCAGCAGTTTACAGACGGTGAACACTGAAGCTTTCTTT.